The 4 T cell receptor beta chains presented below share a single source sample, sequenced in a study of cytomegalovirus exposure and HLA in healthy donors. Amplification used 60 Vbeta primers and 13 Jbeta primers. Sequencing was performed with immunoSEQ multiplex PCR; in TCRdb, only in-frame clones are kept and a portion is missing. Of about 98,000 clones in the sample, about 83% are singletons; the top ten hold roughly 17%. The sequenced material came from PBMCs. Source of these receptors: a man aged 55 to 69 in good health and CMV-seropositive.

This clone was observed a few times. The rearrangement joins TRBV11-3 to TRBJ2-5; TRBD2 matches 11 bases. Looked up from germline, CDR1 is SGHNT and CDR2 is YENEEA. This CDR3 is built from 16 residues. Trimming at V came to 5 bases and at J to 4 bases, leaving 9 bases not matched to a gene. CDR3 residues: CASSPALAGGAETQYF. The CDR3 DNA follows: TGTGCCAGCAGCCCGGCCTTAGCGGGAGGGGCAGAGACCCAGTACTTC.

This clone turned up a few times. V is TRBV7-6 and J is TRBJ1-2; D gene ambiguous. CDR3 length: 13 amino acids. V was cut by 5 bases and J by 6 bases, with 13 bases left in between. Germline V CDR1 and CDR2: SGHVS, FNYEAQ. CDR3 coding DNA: TGTGCCAGCAGCCCCGAACTCTCAAATGGCTACACCTTC. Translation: CASSPELSNGYTF.

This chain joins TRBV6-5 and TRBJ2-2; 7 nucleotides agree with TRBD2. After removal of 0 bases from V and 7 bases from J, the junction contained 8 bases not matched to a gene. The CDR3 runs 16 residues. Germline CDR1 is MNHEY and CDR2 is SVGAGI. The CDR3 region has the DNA TGTGCCAGCAGTTACTCGAAGGGACTATTGGGCGGGGAGCTGTTTTTT. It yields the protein CASSYSKGLLGGELFF.

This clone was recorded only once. DNA for the CDR3: TGTGCCAGAGTGGACAGGGCAGATGTATGTGGCAATCAGCCCCAGCATTTT. Protein sequence: CARVDRADVCGNQPQHF. This sequence joins TRBV7-5 and TRBJ1-5; TRBD1 is the table's D call, not checked against the DNA. TRBV7-5 is labeled a pseudogene. The CDR3 loop spans 17 amino acids.